This TCR beta chain was captured in a study of PD-1 blockade in classical Hodgkin lymphoma. Each patient relapsed following autologous stem cell transplantation, and prior brentuximab vedotin exposure differed. This clone was detected once. Its target is not known. Study-wide findings and caveats: Exclusion was applied to patients who started nivolumab under 1 year after ASCT. In newly diagnosed patients, baseline TCR diversity was reportedly below that of healthy donors.

The CDR3 is 13 amino acids. The ends were cut back, 4 bases at V and 7 bases at J, with 11 bases in the middle. Germline V gene sequence: CDR1 WSHSY, CDR2 SAAADI. Repertoires were generated with immunoSEQ multiplex PCR, while TCRdb's copy carries only in-frame clones and drops some. The sample includes about 21,000 clones, about two thirds of them seen just once. The chain uses TRBV10-2 and TRBJ1-3, with D maybe TRBD1 (6 bases). Material: peripheral blood mononuclear cells (PBMCs), obtained at baseline. This receptor was identified in a human donor with classical Hodgkin lymphoma. The CDR3 is CASSVERGNTIYF. The CDR3 DNA reads as TGCGCCAGCAGTGTGGAGAGGGGGAACACCATATATTTT.